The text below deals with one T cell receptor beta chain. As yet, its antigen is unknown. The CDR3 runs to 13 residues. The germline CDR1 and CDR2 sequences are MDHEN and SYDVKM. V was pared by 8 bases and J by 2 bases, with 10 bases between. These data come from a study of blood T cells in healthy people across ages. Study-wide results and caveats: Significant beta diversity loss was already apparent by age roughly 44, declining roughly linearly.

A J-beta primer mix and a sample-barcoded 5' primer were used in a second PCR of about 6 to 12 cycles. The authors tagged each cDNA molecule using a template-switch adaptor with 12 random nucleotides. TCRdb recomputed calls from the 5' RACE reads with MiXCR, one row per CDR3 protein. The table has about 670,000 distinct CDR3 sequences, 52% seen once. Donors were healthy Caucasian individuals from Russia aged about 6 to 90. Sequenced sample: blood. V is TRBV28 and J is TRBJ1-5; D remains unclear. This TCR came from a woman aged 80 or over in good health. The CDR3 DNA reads TGTGCCAGCTGGGAGAGGGGCAATCAGCCCCAGCATTTT. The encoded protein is CASWERGNQPQHF.